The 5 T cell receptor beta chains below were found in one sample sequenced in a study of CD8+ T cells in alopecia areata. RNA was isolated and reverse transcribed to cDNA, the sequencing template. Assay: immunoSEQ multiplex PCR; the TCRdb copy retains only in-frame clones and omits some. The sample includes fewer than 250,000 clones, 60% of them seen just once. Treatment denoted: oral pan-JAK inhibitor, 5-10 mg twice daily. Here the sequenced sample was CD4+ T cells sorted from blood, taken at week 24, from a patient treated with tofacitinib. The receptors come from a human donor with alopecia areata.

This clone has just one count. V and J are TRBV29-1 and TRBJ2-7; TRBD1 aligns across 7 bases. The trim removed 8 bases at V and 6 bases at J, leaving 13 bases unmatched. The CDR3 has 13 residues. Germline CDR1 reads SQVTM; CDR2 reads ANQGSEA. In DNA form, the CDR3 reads TGCAGCTACAATTTTGGACAGGTGGGCGAGCAGTACTTC. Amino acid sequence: CSYNFGQVGEQYF.

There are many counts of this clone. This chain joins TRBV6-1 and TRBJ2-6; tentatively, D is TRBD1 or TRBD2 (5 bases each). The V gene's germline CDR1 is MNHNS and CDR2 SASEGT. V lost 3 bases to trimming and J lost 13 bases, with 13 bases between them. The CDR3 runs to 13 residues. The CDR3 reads CASSDRDPSVLTF. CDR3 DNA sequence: TGTGCCAGCAGTGATAGGGACCCTAGTGTCCTGACTTTC.

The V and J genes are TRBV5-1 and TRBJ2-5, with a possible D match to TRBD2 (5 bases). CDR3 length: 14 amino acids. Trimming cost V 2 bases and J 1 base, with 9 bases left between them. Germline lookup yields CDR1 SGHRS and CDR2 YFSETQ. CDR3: CASSFLDFQETQYF. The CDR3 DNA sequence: TGCGCCAGCAGCTTCCTGGACTTCCAAGAGACCCAGTACTTC.

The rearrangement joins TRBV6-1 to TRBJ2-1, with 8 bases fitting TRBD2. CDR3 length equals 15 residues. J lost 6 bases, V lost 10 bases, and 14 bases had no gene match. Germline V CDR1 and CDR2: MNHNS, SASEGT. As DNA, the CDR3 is TGTGCCATCAGGCAGGGACTAGTAGGGACCAATGAGCAGTTCTTC. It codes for CAIRQGLVGTNEQFF.

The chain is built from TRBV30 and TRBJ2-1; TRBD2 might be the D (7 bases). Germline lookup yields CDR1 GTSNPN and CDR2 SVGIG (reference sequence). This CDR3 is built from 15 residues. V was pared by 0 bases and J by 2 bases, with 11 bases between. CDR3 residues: CAWSVWGGPYNEQFF. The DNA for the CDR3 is TGTGCCTGGAGTGTATGGGGGGGCCCCTACAATGAGCAGTTCTTC.